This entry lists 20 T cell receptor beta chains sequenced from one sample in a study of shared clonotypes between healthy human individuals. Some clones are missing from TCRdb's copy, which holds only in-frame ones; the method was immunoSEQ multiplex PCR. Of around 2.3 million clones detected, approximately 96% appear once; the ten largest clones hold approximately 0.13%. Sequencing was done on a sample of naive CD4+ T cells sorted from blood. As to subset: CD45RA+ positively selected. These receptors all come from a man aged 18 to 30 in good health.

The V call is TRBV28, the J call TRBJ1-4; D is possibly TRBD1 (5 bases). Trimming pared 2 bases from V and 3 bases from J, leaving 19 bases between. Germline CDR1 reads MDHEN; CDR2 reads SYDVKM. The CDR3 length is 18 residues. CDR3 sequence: CASSLRNLQGPANEKLFF. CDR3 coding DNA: TGTGCCAGCAGTTTAAGGAATCTGCAGGGCCCGGCTAATGAAAAACTGTTTTTT.

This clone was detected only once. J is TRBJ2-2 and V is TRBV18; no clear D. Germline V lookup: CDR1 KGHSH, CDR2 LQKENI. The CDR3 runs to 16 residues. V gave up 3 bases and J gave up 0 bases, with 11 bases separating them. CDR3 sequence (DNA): TGTGCCAGCTCACCCCCGGGTCGATCGAACACCGGGGAGCTGTTTTTT. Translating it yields CASSPPGRSNTGELFF.

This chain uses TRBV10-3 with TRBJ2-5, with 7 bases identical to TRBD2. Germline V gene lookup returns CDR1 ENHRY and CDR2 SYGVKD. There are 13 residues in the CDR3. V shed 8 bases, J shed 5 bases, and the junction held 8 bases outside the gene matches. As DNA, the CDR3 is TGTGCCATCGGGGCGGGAGTTCCGGAGACCCAGTACTTC. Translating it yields CAIGAGVPETQYF.

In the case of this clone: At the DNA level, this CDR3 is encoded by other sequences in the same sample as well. CDR3 in amino acids: CASSAGTSGYNEQFF. The CDR3 region has the DNA TGCGCCAGCAGCGCAGGGACTAGCGGATACAATGAGCAGTTCTTC. The rearrangement links TRBV5-1 to TRBJ2-1; 11 nucleotides line up with TRBD2. CDR1 SGHRS and CDR2 YFSETQ come from the germline V gene. The CDR3 is made up of 15 amino acids. V was clipped by 4 bases and J by 4 bases; unmatched bases: 4. Together with reference TRBV5-1 and TRBJ2-1, the CDR3 gives the full variable domain: KAGVTQTPRYLIKTRGQQVTLSCSPISGHRSVSWYQQTPGQGLQFLFEYFSETQRNKGNFPGRFSGRQFSNSRSEMNVSTLELGDSALYLCASSAGTSGYNEQFFGPGTRLTVL.

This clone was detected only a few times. The CDR3 here is CASSPRDNYNSPLHF. The DNA for the CDR3 is TGTGCCAGCAGTCCGCGGGACAACTATAATTCACCCCTCCACTTT. This chain joins TRBV27 and TRBJ1-6; tentative D call: TRBD1 (6 bases). Germline V gene sequence: CDR1 MNHEY, CDR2 SMNVEV (reference sequence). This CDR3 comprises 15 residues. Trimming removed 5 bases from V and 3 bases from J, with 11 bases in between.

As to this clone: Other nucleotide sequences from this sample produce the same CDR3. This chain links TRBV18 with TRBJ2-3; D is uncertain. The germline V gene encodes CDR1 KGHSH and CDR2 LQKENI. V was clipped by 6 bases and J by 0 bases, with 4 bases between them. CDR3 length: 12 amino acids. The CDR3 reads CASSHSTDTQYF. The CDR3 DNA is TGTGCCAGCTCCCATAGCACAGATACGCAGTATTTT.

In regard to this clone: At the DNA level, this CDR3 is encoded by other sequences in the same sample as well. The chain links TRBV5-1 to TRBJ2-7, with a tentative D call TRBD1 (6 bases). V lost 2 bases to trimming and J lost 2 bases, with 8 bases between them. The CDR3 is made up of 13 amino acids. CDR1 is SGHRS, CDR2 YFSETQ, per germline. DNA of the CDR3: TGCGCCAGCAGCTTAACAGGGACCTACGAGCAGTACTTC. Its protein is CASSLTGTYEQYF.

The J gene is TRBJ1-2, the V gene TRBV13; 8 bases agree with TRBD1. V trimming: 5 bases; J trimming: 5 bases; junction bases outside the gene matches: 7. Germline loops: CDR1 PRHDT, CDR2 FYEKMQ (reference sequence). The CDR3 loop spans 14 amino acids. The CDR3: CASSTRTGRYGYTF. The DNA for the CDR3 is TGTGCCAGCAGCACCCGGACAGGGAGATATGGCTACACCTTC.

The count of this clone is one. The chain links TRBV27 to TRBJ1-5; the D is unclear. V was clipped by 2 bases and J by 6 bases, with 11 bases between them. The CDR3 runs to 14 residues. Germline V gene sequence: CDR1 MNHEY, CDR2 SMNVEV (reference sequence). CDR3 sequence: CASSLEMAGQPQHF. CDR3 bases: TGTGCCAGCAGTTTAGAGATGGCCGGTCAGCCCCAGCATTTT.

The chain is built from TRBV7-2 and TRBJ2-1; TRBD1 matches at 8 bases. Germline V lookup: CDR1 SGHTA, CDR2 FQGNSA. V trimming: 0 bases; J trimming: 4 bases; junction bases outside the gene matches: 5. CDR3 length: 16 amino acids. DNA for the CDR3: TGTGCCAGCAGCTTAGCATCAGGGACAGGTTACAATGAGCAGTTCTTC. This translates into CASSLASGTGYNEQFF. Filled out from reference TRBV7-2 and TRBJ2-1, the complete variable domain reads GAGVSQSPSNKVTEKGKDVELRCDPISGHTALYWYRQSLGQGLEFLIYFQGNSAPDKSGLPSDRFSAERTGGSVSTLTIQRTQQEDSAVYLCASSLASGTGYNEQFFGPGTRLTVL.

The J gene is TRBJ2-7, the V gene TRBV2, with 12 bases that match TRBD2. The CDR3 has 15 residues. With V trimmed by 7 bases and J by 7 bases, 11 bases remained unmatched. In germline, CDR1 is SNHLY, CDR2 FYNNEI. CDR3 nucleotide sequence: TGTGCCAGCATAGGGACTAGCGGGTTTGGGGGGGAGCAGTACTTC. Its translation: CASIGTSGFGGEQYF.

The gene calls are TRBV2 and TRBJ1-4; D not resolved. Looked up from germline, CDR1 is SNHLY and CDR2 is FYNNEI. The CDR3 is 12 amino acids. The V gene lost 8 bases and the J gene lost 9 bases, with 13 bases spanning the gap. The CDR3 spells CASAKEVQKLFF. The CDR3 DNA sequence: TGTGCCAGCGCGAAGGAGGTTCAAAAACTGTTTTTT.

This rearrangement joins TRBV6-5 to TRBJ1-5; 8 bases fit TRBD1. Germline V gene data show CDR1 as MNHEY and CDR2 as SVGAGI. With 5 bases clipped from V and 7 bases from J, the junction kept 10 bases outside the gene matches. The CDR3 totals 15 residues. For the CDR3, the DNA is TGTGCCAGCAGTACCCGACAGGGGACGGGGCAGCCCCAGCATTTT. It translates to CASSTRQGTGQPQHF.

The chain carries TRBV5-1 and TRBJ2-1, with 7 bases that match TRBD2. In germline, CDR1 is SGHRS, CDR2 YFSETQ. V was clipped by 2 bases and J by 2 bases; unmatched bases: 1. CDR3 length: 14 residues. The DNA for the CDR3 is TGCGCCAGCAGCTTCCGGGGGGCCTACAATGAGCAGTTCTTC. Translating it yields CASSFRGAYNEQFF. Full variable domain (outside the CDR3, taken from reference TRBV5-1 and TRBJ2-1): KAGVTQTPRYLIKTRGQQVTLSCSPISGHRSVSWYQQTPGQGLQFLFEYFSETQRNKGNFPGRFSGRQFSNSRSEMNVSTLELGDSALYLCASSFRGAYNEQFFGPGTRLTVL.

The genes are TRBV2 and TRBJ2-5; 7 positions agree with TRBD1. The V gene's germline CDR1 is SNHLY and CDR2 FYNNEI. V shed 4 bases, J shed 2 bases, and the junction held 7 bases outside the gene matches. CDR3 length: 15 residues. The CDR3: CASSGQGQSQETQYF. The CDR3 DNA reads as TGTGCCAGCAGTGGACAGGGACAGAGTCAAGAGACCCAGTACTTC.

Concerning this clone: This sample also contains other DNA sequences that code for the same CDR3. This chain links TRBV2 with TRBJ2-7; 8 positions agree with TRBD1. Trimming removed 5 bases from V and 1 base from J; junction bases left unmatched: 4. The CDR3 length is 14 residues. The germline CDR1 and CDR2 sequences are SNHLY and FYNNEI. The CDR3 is CASSTGQGSYEQYF. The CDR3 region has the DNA TGTGCCAGCAGTACAGGACAGGGATCCTACGAGCAGTACTTC.

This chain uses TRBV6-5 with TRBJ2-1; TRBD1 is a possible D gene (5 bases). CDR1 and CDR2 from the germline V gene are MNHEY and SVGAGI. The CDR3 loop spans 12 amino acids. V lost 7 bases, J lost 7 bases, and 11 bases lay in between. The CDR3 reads CASTTQGNEQFF. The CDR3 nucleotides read TGTGCCAGCACCACCCAGGGAAATGAGCAGTTCTTC.

CDR3 DNA: TGTGCCAGCAGCACCTTGGGGTGGGAGCTGTTTTTT. This encodes CASSTLGWELFF. The chain uses TRBV25-1 and TRBJ2-2, with no clear D. V was trimmed by 6 bases and J by 9 bases, leaving 11 bases between them. The CDR3 is made up of 12 amino acids. Germline V CDR1 and CDR2: MGHDK, SYGVNS.

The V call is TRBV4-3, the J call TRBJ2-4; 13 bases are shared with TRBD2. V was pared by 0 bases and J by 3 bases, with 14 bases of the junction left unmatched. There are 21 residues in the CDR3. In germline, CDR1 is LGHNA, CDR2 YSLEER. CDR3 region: CASSQDFGTSGIVLGKNIQYF. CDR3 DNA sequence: TGCGCCAGCAGCCAAGATTTCGGGACTAGCGGGATTGTGTTAGGCAAAAACATTCAGTACTTC.

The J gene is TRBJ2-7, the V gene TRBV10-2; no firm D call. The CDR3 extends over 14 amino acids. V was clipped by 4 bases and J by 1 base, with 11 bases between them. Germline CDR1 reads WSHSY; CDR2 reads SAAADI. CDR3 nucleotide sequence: TGCGCCAGCAGTGGGGCAGTGCCTTCCTACGAGCAGTACTTC. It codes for CASSGAVPSYEQYF.